This TCR beta chain was sequenced during a study of cytomegalovirus exposure and HLA in healthy donors. In the study overall: Out of about 360 genotyped donors, less than 85% belonged to the Caucasian-associated ancestry cluster. Whole-study findings and limits: Most TCR sequences showed up rarely, but some public TCRs showed up in many donors.

The CDR3 consists of 16 residues. Trimming removed 1 base from V and 7 bases from J, with 19 bases in between. The germline V gene has CDR1 LGHNA and CDR2 YSLEER. On this clone: Its matching antigen is unknown.

The PCR was carried out with 60 Vbeta primers and 13 Jbeta primers. Generated by immunoSEQ multiplex PCR, the TCRdb table keeps only in-frame clones and is missing some. The sample has around 120,000 clones; 75% to 90% are singletons. V and J are TRBV4-3 and TRBJ1-2; D gene uncertain. The clonotype comes from a female donor in good health and CMV-seropositive. What was sequenced was PBMCs. Written as DNA, the CDR3 is TGCGCCAGCAGCCAAGTTCAAACACAGATCGGAAGTGGCTACACCTTC. Translated: CASSQVQTQIGSGYTF.